This TCR beta chain was sequenced in a study of cytomegalovirus exposure and HLA in healthy donors. Germline assignment: CDR1 SEHNR and CDR2 FQNEAQ (reference sequence). There are 17 residues in the CDR3. The V end lost 2 bases, the J end lost 15 bases, and 29 bases lay between the germline ends. PCR involved 60 Vbeta and 13 Jbeta primers. TCRdb's table, derived via immunoSEQ multiplex PCR, lists solely in-frame clones and lacks some. The sample lists about 180,000 clones, 75% to 85% seen once, with 4.9% in the top ten. Sequencing input: PBMCs. The sequence was obtained from a woman between 18 and 30 years old in good health and CMV-seropositive. The chain links TRBV7-9 to TRBJ2-1, with D possibly TRBD1 on 6 matching bases. This chain's CDR3 is CASSLPRSLGAYDGGFF. For the CDR3, the DNA is TGTGCCAGCAGCTTACCTAGATCGTTGGGGGCCTACGATGGGGGGTTCTTC.